This T cell receptor beta chain was identified during a study of breast tumors, draining lymph nodes, adjacent tissues. Axillary draining lymph nodes of breast cancer patients supplied the node samples. This clonotype was counted ten times or more. TCRdb called the multiplex PCR reads again in MiXCR, with one record for every CDR3 protein. There are about 230,000 distinct CDR3 sequences in the sample; less than 40% occur only once, and roughly 1.3% lies in the top ten. Germline-derived CDR1 and CDR2 are KGHDR and SFDVKD. Trimming cost V 4 bases and J 2 bases; bases outside gene matches: 1. This CDR3 region has 14 residues.

The chain links TRBV24-1 to TRBJ2-1; 7 bases are shared with TRBD1. This receptor was taken from a female donor with breast cancer. Some clones in this sample may be carry-over from other donors' samples. Sequencing input: axillary lymph node tissue. CDR3 in DNA: TGTGCCACCAGTGAAGGGGGCCCCTACAATGAGCAGTTCTTC. Amino acids: CATSEGGPYNEQFF.